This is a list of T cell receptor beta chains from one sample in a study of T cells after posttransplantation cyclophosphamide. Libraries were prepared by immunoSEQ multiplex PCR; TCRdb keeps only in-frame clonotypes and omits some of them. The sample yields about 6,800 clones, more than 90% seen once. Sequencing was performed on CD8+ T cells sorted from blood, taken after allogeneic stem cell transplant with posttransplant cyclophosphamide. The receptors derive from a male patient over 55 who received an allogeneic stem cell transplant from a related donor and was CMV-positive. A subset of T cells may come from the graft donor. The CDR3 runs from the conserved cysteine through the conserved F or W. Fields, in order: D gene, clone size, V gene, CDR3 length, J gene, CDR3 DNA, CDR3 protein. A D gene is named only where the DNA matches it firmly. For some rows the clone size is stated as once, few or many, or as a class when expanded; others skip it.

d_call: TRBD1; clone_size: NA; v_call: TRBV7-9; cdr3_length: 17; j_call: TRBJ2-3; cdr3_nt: TGTGCCAGCAGCTTAGCCCAGAGGGGGCTAGGAGATGATACGCAGTATTTT; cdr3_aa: CASSLAQRGLGDDTQYF
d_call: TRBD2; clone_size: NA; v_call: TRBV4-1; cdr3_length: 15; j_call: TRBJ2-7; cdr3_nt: TGCGCCAGCAGCCAAGTGGCGGGGGGGATCCACGAGCAGTACTTC; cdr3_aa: CASSQVAGGIHEQYF
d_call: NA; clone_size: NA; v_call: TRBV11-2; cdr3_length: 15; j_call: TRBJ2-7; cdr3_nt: TGTGCCAGCAGCCTCCCGATTGGCGGGGTCCACGAGCAGTACTTC; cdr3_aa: CASSLPIGGVHEQYF
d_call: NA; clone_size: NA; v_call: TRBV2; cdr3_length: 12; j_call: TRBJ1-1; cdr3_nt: TGTGCCAGCAACCCGGAGGGGACTGAAGCTTTCTTT; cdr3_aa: CASNPEGTEAFF
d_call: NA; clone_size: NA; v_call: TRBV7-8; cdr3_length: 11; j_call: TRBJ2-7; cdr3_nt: TGTGCCAGCTCTCAGTCCTGGGAGCAGTACTTC; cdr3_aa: CASSQSWEQYF
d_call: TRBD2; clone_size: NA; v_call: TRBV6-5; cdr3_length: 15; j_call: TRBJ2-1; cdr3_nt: TGTGCCAGCAGTTACAGGGCGGGGGGGCCAAATGAGCAGTTCTTC; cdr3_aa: CASSYRAGGPNEQFF
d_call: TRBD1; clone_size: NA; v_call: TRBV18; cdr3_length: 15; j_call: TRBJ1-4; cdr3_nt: TGTGCCAGCTCACCACCCGGGACAGGCGGTGAAAAACTGTTTTTT; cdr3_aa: CASSPPGTGGEKLFF
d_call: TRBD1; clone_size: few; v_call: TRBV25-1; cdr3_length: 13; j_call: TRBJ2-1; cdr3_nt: TGTGCCAGCAGTGACACCGAGGGGGCCGAGCAGTTCTTC; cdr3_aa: CASSDTEGAEQFF
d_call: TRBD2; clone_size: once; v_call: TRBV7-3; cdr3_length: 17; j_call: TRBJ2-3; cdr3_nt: TGTGCCAGCAGCAAAGGGGTCCTGCGGGGGAGCACAGATACGCAGTATTTT; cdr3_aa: CASSKGVLRGSTDTQYF
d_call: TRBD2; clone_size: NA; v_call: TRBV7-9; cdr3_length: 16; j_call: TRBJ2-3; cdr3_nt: TGTGCCAGCAGCGCCCCTGGACTAGCGGGGACAGATACGCAGTATTTT; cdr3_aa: CASSAPGLAGTDTQYF
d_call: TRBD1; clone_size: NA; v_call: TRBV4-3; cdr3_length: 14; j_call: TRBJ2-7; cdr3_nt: TGCGCCAGCAGCCATCGACAGGGGGCAGGTGAGCAGTACTTC; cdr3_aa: CASSHRQGAGEQYF
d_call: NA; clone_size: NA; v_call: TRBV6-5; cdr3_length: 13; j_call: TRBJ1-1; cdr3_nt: TGTGCCAGCACCCAGGGAGGATGGACTGAAGCTTTCTTT; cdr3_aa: CASTQGGWTEAFF
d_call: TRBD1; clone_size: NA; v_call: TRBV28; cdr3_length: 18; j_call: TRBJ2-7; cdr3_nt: TGTGCCAGCAGTGGTCGGACAGGGGGATTCCTGAGCTCCTACGAGCAGTACTTC; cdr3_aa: CASSGRTGGFLSSYEQYF
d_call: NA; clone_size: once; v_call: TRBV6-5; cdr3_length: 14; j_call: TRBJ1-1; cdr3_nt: TGTGCCAGCAGTTACCGAGGGACATTCCCTGAAGCTTTCTTT; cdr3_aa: CASSYRGTFPEAFF
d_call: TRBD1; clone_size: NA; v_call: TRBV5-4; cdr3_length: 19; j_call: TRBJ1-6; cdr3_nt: TGTGCCAGCAGCTTGGGCGGGACAGGGCGTAGCTCCTATAATTCACCCCTCCACTTT; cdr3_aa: CASSLGGTGRSSYNSPLHF
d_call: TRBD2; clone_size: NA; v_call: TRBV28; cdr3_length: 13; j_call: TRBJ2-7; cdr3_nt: TGTGCCAGCAATAGCGGGGGATCCTACGAGCAGTACTTC; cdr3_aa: CASNSGGSYEQYF
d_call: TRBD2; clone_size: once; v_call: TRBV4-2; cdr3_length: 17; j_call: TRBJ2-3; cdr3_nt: TGTGCCAGCAGCCAAGATCCTTCTAGCGGGGGGGCAGATACGCAGTATTTT; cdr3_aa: CASSQDPSSGGADTQYF
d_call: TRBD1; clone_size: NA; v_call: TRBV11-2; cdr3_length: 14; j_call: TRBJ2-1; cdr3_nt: TGTGCCAGCAGCCCAACGGACAGGGGTAATGAGCAGTTCTTC; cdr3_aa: CASSPTDRGNEQFF
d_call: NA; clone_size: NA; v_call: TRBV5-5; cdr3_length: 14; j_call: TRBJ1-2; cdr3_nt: TGTGCCAGCAGCTTGGAAGTGGCAGAGGGTGGCTACACCTTC; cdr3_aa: CASSLEVAEGGYTF
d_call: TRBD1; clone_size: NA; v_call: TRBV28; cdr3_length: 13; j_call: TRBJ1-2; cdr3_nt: TGTGCCAGCAGTCTGCAGGGGGCTTCTGGCTACACCTTC; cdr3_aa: CASSLQGASGYTF
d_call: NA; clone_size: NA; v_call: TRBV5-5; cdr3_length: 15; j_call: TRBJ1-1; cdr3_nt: TGTGCCAGCAGCTTCCTCGGCGGCTTGAACACTGAAGCTTTCTTT; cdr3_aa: CASSFLGGLNTEAFF
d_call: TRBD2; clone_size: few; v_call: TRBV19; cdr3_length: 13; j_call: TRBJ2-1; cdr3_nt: TGTGCCAGTTCTAGCGGGGGCTACAATGAGCAGTTCTTC; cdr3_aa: CASSSGGYNEQFF
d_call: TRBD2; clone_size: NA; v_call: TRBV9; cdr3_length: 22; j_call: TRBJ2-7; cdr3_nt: TGTGCCAGCAGCGTATCGCTCATCCTTATCCAGACTAGCGGTGACAGCTCCTACGAGCAGTACTTC; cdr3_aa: CASSVSLILIQTSGDSSYEQYF
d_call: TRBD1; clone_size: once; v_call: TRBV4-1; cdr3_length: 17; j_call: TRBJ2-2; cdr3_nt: TGCGCCAGCAGCCACCAAACCGGGACAGGGGGCAGGGGGGAGCTGTTTTTT; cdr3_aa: CASSHQTGTGGRGELFF
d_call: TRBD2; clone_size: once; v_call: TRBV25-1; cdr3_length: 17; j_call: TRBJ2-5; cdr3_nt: TGTGCCAGCAGTGAATGGGCTAGCGGGATACTTCAAGAGACCCAGTACTTC; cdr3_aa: CASSEWASGILQETQYF
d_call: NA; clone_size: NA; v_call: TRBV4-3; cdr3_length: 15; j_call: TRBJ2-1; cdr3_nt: TGCGCCAGCAGCCAAGGGCAGGGGACGAACAATGAGCAGTTCTTC; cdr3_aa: CASSQGQGTNNEQFF
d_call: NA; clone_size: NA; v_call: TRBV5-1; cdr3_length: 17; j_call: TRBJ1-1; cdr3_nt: TGCGCCAGCAGCTTACCAGTGAAGGGGGGGTCGGGGACTGAAGCTTTCTTT; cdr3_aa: CASSLPVKGGSGTEAFF
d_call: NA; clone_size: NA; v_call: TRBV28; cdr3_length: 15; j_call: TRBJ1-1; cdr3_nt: TGTGCCAGCAGACCAAATCCGGGACAGAACACTGAAGCTTTCTTT; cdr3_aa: CASRPNPGQNTEAFF
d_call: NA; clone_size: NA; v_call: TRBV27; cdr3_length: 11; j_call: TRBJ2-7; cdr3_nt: TGTGCCAGCCAGGACTCCTACGAGCAGTACTTC; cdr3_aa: CASQDSYEQYF
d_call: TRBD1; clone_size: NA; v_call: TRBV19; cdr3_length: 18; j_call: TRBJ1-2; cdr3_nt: TGTGCCAGTAGTATGGGACCGGGACAGAGCCTTCCTAACTATGGCTACACCTTC; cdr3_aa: CASSMGPGQSLPNYGYTF
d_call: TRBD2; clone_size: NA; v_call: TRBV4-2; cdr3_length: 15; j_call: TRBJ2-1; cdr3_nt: TGTGCCAGCAGCCAACGTCCGGGACTAGCGGATGAGCAGTTCTTC; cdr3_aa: CASSQRPGLADEQFF
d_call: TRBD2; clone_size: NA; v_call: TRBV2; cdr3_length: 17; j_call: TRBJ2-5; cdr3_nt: TGTGCCAGCAGTGAAGGACTAGCGGGGGGCCCCAGCGGGACCCAGTACTTC; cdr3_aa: CASSEGLAGGPSGTQYF
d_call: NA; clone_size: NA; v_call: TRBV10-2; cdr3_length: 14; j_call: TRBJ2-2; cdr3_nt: TGCGCCAGCAAGGACAAGTCGAACACCGGGGAGCTGTTTTTT; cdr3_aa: CASKDKSNTGELFF
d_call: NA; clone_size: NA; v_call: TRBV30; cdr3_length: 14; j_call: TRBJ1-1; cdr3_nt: TGTGCCTGGACTCCCGGGAGGGGCGGCACTGAAGCTTTCTTT; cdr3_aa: CAWTPGRGGTEAFF
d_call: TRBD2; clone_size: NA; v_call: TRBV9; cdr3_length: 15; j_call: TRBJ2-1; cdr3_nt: TGTGCCAGCAGGTTAACATCGGGACTAGCCAATGAGCAGTTCTTC; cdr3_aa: CASRLTSGLANEQFF
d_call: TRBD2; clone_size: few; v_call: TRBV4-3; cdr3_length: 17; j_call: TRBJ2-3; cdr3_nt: TGCGCCAGCAGCCAAGATGAGCGCAGCGGGGGGGCAGATACGCAGTATTTT; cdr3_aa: CASSQDERSGGADTQYF
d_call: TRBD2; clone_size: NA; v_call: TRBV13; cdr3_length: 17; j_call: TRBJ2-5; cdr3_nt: TGTGCCAGCAGCCCGGGACTAGCGGGGGTTAACCAAGAGACCCAGTACTTC; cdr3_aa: CASSPGLAGVNQETQYF
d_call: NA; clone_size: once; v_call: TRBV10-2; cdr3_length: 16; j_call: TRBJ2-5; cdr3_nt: TGCGCCAGCAGTGATAATTCGGGCAGGGGGGAAGAGACCCAGTACTTC; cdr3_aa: CASSDNSGRGEETQYF
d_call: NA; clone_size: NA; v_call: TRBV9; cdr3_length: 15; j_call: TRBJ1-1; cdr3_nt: TGTGCCAGCAGCGGGGGAGGGGGGTATGACACTGAAGCTTTCTTT; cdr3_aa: CASSGGGGYDTEAFF
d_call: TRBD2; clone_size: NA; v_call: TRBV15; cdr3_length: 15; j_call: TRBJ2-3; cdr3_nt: TGTGCCACCAGCAGAGATCGGGGGGGCACAGATACGCAGTATTTT; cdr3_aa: CATSRDRGGTDTQYF
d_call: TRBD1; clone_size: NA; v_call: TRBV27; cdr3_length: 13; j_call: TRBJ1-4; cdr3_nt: TGTGCCAGCAGTGGACAGGGGCGGGAAAAACTGTTTTTT; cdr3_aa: CASSGQGREKLFF